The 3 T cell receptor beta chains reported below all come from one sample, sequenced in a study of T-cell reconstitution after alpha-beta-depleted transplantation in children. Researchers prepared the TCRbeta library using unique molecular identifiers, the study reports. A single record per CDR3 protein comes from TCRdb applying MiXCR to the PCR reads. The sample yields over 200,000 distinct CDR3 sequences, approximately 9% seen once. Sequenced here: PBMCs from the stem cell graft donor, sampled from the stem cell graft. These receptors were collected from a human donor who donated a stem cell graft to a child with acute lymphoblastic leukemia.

The CDR3 bases are TGTGCCAGTAGTCCTCGGACAGACCATAGCAATCAGCCCCAGCATTTT. Its protein product is CASSPRTDHSNQPQHF. This sequence joins TRBV19 and TRBJ1-5; D possibly corresponds to TRBD1 (6 bases). The germline gives CDR1 LNHDA, CDR2 SQIVND (reference sequence). The CDR3 totals 16 residues. V lost 5 bases, J lost 0 bases, and 14 bases lay in between.

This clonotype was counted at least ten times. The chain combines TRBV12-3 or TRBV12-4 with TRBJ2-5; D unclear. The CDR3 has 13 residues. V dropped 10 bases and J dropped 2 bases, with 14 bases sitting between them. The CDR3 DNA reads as TGTGCCACCCGGCCGGGCACACAAGAGACCCAGTACTTC. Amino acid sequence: CATRPGTQETQYF.

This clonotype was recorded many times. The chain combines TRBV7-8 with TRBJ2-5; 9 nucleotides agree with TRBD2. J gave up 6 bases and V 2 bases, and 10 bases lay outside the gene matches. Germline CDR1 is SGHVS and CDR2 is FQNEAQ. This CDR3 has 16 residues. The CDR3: CASSLLAGTAGKTQYF. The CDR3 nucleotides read TGTGCCAGCAGCTTACTAGCGGGGACCGCTGGAAAGACCCAGTACTTC. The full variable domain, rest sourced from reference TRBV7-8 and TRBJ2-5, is GAGVSQSPRYKVAKRGQDVALRCDPISGHVSLFWYQQALGQGPEFLTYFQNEAQLDKSGLPSDRFFAERPEGSVSTLKIQRTQQEDSAVYLCASSLLAGTAGKTQYFGPGTRLLVL.